This T cell receptor (beta chain) was recovered during a study of blood T cell repertoires in COVID-19. Study information: The United States, Italy and Spain supplied acute and convalescent COVID-19 samples.

The assay was immunoSEQ multiplex PCR, and TCRdb's table has in-frame clones only and misses some. The sample lists around 100,000 clones, around four fifths seen once, with roughly 12% in the top ten. Germline V lookup: CDR1 KGHDR, CDR2 SFDVKD. V lost 1 base, J lost 4 bases, and 5 bases stayed unmatched. The CDR3 contains 16 residues. The V and J genes are TRBV24-1 and TRBJ2-2, with 7 bases lining up with TRBD1. The TCR was taken from a woman in her seventies with acute or convalescent COVID-19. Sequencing was done on a sample of peripheral blood. CDR3 nucleotide sequence: TGTGCCACCAGTGATTTACGGCAGGGGGTCACCGGGGAGCTGTTTTTT. Protein product: CATSDLRQGVTGELFF.